Shown below are 20 T cell receptor beta chains from a single sample sequenced in a study of shared clonotypes between healthy human individuals. The table came from immunoSEQ multiplex PCR; TCRdb's copy has only in-frame clones and leaves some out. The data contain some 530,000 clones, 81% of them singletons. The material sequenced was PBMCs. Receptor source: a woman in her 40s in good health. Some clones in this sample may be carry-over from other donors' samples.

V is TRBV5-1 and J is TRBJ2-1; 13 nucleotides line up with TRBD2. V shed 0 bases and J 8 bases; nucleotides not matched to a gene: 11. The V gene's germline CDR1 is SGHRS and CDR2 YFSETQ. The length of the CDR3 is 18 residues. CDR3: CASSLAGRTSGRGDEQFF. The CDR3 DNA is TGCGCCAGCAGCTTGGCCGGAAGGACTAGCGGGAGAGGGGATGAGCAGTTCTTC.

V usage is TRBV5-1 and J usage is TRBJ2-7; the D gene is possibly TRBD2 (6 bases). V lost 4 bases and J lost 2, with 16 bases in between. The germline V gene has CDR1 SGHRS and CDR2 YFSETQ. This CDR3 region has 15 residues. Here the CDR3 reads CASSAGTTKTYEQYF. DNA of the CDR3: TGCGCCAGCAGCGCGGGGACCACCAAAACCTACGAGCAGTACTTC.

The chain is built from TRBV28 and TRBJ2-7; the match to TRBD2 covers 13 bases. CDR1 and CDR2 (germline): MDHEN, SYDVKM. CDR3 size: 17 residues. The trim removed 4 bases at V and 3 bases at J, leaving 9 bases unmatched. CDR3 bases: TGTGCCAGCAGTTCCCCCAAGACTAGCGGGAGGAACTACGAGCAGTACTTC. Protein: CASSSPKTSGRNYEQYF. Variable domain in full (rest from reference TRBV28 and TRBJ2-7): DVKVTQSSRYLVKRTGEKVFLECVQDMDHENMFWYRQDPGLGLRLIYFSYDVKMKEKGDIPEGYSVSREKKERFSLILESASTNQTSMYLCASSSPKTSGRNYEQYFGPGTRLTVT.

The chain uses TRBV30 and TRBJ2-2, with TRBD2 matching over 7 bases. Germline loops: CDR1 GTSNPN, CDR2 SVGIG (reference sequence). The CDR3 runs to 15 residues. J lost 3 bases, V lost 5 bases, and 9 bases had no gene match. The CDR3 DNA reads TGTGCCTGGGGCGGGGAGCGGGATTACACCGGGGAGCTGTTTTTT. It yields the protein CAWGGERDYTGELFF.

The genes are TRBV11-2 and TRBJ1-2; no firm D call. The CDR3 totals 14 residues. Germline V gene data show CDR1 as SGHAT and CDR2 as FQNNGV. Trimming pared 1 base from V and 6 bases from J, leaving 12 bases between. DNA of the CDR3: TGTGCCAGCAGCTTAGTACCGGGAGCGGATGGCTACACCTTC. Residues: CASSLVPGADGYTF. Full variable domain (remainder filled in from reference TRBV11-2 and TRBJ1-2): EAGVAQSPRYKIIEKRQSVAFWCNPISGHATLYWYQQILGQGPKLLIQFQNNGVVDDSQLPKDRFSAERLKGVDSTLKIQPAKLEDSAVYLCASSLVPGADGYTFGSGTRLTVV.

This clone was seen a few times. A far larger clone is one base from this, pointing to a likely read error. The chain recombines TRBV10-3 with TRBJ2-2; tentatively, D is TRBD1 (6 bases). Germline V gene lookup returns CDR1 ENHRY and CDR2 SYGVKD. The CDR3 contains 12 residues. The CDR3 reads CAVSTGPGELFF. The CDR3 region has the DNA TGTGCCGTCAGTACAGGGCCCGGGGAGCTGTTTTTT.

The rearrangement links TRBV28 to TRBJ1-2, with D unclear. The CDR3 consists of 13 residues. Germline CDR1 MDHEN, CDR2 SYDVKM. Deletions cut 1 base from V and 4 bases from J, with 7 bases between. In DNA, the CDR3 is TGTGCCAGCAGTTTATCCGGTGGCTATGGCTACACCTTC. Its translation: CASSLSGGYGYTF.

This chain uses TRBV28 with TRBJ2-7; D unresolved. Germline CDR1 and CDR2: MDHEN and SYDVKM. The CDR3 consists of 14 residues. V gave up 6 bases and J gave up 2 bases, with 14 bases separating them. The CDR3 coding sequence is TGTGCCAGCAGGGGCGCACTGCCTACCTACGAGCAGTACTTC. Translated, it gives CASRGALPTYEQYF.

The chain uses TRBV13 and TRBJ1-1; D is unclear. Trimming shortened V by 5 bases and J by 5 bases, and 21 bases separated the two germline ends. The germline V gene has CDR1 PRHDT and CDR2 FYEKMQ (reference sequence). The CDR3 has 16 residues. This chain's CDR3 is CASSLHGRSRWTEAFF. CDR3 in DNA: TGTGCCAGCAGCCTCCATGGCCGGAGCCGATGGACTGAAGCTTTCTTT.

The chain has TRBV28 and TRBJ2-7; D is unclear. The CDR3 spans 13 residues. Germline CDR1 MDHEN, CDR2 SYDVKM. V was pared by 11 bases and J by 0 bases, with 14 bases between. For the CDR3, the DNA is TGTGCCGCCCCTCGGGTGCCCTCCTACGAGCAGTACTTC. It yields the protein CAAPRVPSYEQYF.

The chain links TRBV29-1 to TRBJ1-1; D call uncertain. The CDR3 runs to 13 residues. Germline assignment: CDR1 SQVTM and CDR2 ANQGSEA. The V gene lost 5 bases and the J gene lost 5 bases, with 15 bases spanning the gap. The CDR3 DNA sequence: TGCAGCGTTCCCCGGATGGGAGGTACTGAAGCTTTCTTT. This gives the protein CSVPRMGGTEAFF.

The chain recombines TRBV19 with TRBJ2-3; D gene uncertain. Germline V lookup: CDR1 LNHDA, CDR2 SQIVND (reference sequence). V was shortened by 9 bases and J by 2 bases, with 6 bases between the two germline ends. The CDR3 covers 11 residues. The CDR3 is CAREDTDTQYF. CDR3 in DNA: TGTGCCAGGGAAGACACAGATACGCAGTATTTT.

This chain joins TRBV30 and TRBJ2-7, with D perhaps TRBD1 or TRBD2 (5 bases each). CDR1 is GTSNPN and CDR2 is SVGIG in the germline V gene (reference sequence). CDR3 size: 14 residues. The germline V and J ends were trimmed by 1 base and 3 bases, with 13 bases remaining between them. The chain's CDR3 is CAWSGDGSHYEQYF. The CDR3 DNA reads as TGTGCCTGGAGTGGGGACGGGTCGCACTACGAGCAGTACTTC. The variable domain in full, completed from reference TRBV30 and TRBJ2-7, reads SQTIHQWPATLVQPVGSPLSLECTVEGTSNPNLYWYRQAAGRGLQLLFYSVGIGQISSEVPQNLSASRPQDRQFILSSKKLLLSDSGFYLCAWSGDGSHYEQYFGPGTRLTVT.

J is TRBJ2-3 and V is TRBV7-7; a possible D gene is TRBD2 (6 bases). Trimming removed 5 bases from V and 2 bases from J, with 20 bases in between. The CDR3 consists of 17 residues. Germline V lookup: CDR1 SSHAT, CDR2 FNYEAQ (reference sequence). The CDR3 region is CASSPSLMRGSTDTQYF. CDR3 nucleotides: TGTGCCAGCAGCCCGAGCCTCATGCGGGGCTCCACAGATACGCAGTATTTT. The full variable domain, rest sourced from reference TRBV7-7 and TRBJ2-3, is GAGVSQSPRYKVTKRGQDVTLRCDPISSHATLYWYQQALGQGPEFLTYFNYEAQPDKSGLPSDRFSAERPEGSISTLTIQRTEQRDSAMYRCASSPSLMRGSTDTQYFGPGTRLTVL.

For this clone: This sequence is one base from a far larger clone and is likely a read error. Other DNA sequences in the same sample also yield this CDR3. V and J are TRBV7-3 and TRBJ2-2; no reliable D call. V dropped 4 bases and J dropped 7 bases, with 10 bases sitting between them. The CDR3 has 13 amino acids. CDR1 SGHTA and CDR2 FQGTGA come from the germline V gene. CDR3 sequence reads: CASSYQGDGELFF. The CDR3 nucleotides read TGTGCCAGCAGCTACCAAGGCGACGGGGAGCTGTTTTTT.

With respect to this clone: One junction end disagrees with the germline gene, perhaps due to a read error. In DNA, the CDR3 is TGTGCCAGCAGCTTATGTGTGAACACTGAAGCTTCCTTT. Translating gives CASSLCVNTEASF. J is TRBJ1-1 and V is TRBV7-9; no firm D call. CDR3 length: 13 amino acids. Germline CDR1 reads SEHNR; CDR2 reads FQNEAQ (reference sequence).

This chain connects TRBV5-1 to TRBJ2-2; D remains unclear. The CDR3 loop spans 16 amino acids. V was clipped by 2 bases and J by 4 bases, with 15 bases between them. CDR1 SGHRS and CDR2 YFSETQ come from the germline V gene. CDR3 sequence reads: CASSFRQLPSTGELFF. In DNA form, the CDR3 reads TGCGCCAGCAGCTTTCGGCAGTTACCGTCCACCGGGGAGCTGTTTTTT.

The chain combines TRBV5-4 with TRBJ2-7; 14 bases fit TRBD2. The CDR3 runs to 15 residues. Germline V lookup: CDR1 SGHNT, CDR2 YYREEE (reference sequence). J lost 5 bases, V lost 4 bases, and 5 bases had no gene match. CDR3: CASSAGTSGSHEQYF. CDR3 in DNA: TGTGCCAGCAGCGCCGGGACTAGCGGGAGCCACGAGCAGTACTTC.

The gene calls are TRBV27 and TRBJ2-4; a possible D gene is TRBD1 (5 bases). There are 13 residues in the CDR3. Trimming pared 0 bases from V and 8 bases from J, leaving 8 bases between. Germline CDR1 and CDR2: MNHEY and SMNVEV (reference sequence). Written as DNA, the CDR3 is TGTGCCAGCAGTTTATCAGGGGCTTACATTCAGTACTTC. It yields the protein CASSLSGAYIQYF.

The V call is TRBV2, the J call TRBJ1-1; tentative D call: TRBD1 (5 bases). The CDR3 is 12 amino acids. The V gene's germline CDR1 is SNHLY and CDR2 FYNNEI. V was cut by 8 bases and J by 5 bases, with 12 bases left in between. CDR3 DNA sequence: TGTGCCAGCGGTCAGGGTTGGACTGAAGCTTTCTTT. It translates to CASGQGWTEAFF.